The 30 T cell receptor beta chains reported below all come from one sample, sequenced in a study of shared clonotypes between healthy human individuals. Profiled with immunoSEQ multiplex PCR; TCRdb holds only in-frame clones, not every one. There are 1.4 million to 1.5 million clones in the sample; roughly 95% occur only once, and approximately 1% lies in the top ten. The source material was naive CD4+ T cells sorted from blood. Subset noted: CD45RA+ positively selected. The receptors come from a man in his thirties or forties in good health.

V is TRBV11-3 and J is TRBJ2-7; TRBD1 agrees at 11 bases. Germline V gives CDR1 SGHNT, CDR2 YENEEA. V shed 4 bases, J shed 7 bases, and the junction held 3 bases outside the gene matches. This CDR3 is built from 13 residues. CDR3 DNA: TGTGCCAGCAGCTCGGGACAGGGGGGAGAGCAGTACTTC. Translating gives CASSSGQGGEQYF.

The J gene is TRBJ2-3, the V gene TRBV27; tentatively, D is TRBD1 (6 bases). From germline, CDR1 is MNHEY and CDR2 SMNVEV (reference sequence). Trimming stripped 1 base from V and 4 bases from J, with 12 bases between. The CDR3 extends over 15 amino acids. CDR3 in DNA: TGTGCCAGCAGTTTATTGAGGCGACAGGCAGATACGCAGTATTTT. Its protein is CASSLLRRQADTQYF.

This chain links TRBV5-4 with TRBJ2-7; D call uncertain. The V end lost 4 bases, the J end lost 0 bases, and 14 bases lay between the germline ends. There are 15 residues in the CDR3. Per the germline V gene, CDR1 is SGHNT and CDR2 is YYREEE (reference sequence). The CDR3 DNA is TGTGCCAGCAGCCCGAAGGCCCGCCTCTCCTACGAGCAGTACTTC. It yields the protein CASSPKARLSYEQYF.

CDR3 loop: CASSLASGDQPQHF. CDR3 sequence (DNA): TGCGCCAGCAGCTTGGCTTCAGGGGATCAGCCCCAGCATTTT. This sequence joins TRBV5-1 and TRBJ1-5; tentatively, D is TRBD1 (6 bases). V lost 0 bases and J 5 bases, leaving 9 bases between the germline ends. The CDR3 extends over 14 amino acids. In germline, CDR1 is SGHRS, CDR2 YFSETQ.

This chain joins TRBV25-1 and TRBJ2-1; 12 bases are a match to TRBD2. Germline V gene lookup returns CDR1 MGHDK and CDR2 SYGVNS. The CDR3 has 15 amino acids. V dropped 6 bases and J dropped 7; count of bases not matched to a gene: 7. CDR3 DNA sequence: TGTGCCAGCAGAAAGACTAGCGGGAGTTCGAATGAGCAGTTCTTC. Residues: CASRKTSGSSNEQFF.

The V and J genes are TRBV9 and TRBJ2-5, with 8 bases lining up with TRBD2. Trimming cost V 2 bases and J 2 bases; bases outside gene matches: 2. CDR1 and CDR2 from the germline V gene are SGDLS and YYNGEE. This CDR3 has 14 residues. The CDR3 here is CASSVGTRQETQYF. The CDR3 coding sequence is TGTGCCAGCAGCGTCGGGACTAGACAAGAGACCCAGTACTTC.

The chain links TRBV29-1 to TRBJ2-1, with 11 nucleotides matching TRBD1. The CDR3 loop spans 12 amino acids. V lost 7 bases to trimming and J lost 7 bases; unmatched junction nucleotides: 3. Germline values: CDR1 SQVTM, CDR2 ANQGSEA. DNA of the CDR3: TGCAGCGCCGGACAGGGGGCGAATGAGCAGTTCTTC. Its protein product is CSAGQGANEQFF.

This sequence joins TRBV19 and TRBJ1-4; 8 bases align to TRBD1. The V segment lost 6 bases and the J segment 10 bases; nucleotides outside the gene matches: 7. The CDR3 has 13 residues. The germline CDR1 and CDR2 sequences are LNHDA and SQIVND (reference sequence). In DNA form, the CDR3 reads TGTGCCAGTAGCCGGGGACAGGAGGCAAAACTGTTTTTT. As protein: CASSRGQEAKLFF.

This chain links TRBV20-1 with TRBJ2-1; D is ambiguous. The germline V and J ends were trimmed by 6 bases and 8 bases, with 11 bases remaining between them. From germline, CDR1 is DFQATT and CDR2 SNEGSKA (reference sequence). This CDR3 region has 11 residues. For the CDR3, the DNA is TGCAGTGCCCTCCCCCTTGATGAGCAGTTCTTC. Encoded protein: CSALPLDEQFF.

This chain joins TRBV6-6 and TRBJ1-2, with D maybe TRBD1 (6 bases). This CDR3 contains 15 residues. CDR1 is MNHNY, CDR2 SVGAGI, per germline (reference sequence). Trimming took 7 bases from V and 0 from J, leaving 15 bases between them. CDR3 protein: CASKRRTASNYGYTF. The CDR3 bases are TGTGCCAGCAAACGCCGGACAGCGTCTAACTATGGCTACACCTTC.

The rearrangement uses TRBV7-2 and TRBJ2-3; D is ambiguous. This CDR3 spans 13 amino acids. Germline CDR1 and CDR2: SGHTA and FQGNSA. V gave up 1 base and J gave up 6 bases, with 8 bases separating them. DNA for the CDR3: TGTGCCAGCAGCTTAGACGGGTGGGATACGCAGTATTTT. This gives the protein CASSLDGWDTQYF.

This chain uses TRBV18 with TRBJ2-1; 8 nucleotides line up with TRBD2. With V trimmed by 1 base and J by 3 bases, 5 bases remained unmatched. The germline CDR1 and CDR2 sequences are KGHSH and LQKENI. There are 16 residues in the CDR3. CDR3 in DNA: TGTGCCAGCTCACCACTGGGGACTAGTCTCTACAATGAGCAGTTCTTC. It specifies CASSPLGTSLYNEQFF.

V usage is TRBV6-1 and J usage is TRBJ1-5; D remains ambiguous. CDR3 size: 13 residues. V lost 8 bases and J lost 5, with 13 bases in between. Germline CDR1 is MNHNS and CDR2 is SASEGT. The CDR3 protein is CASGGDFYQPQHF. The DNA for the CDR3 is TGTGCCAGCGGCGGGGATTTTTATCAGCCCCAGCATTTT.

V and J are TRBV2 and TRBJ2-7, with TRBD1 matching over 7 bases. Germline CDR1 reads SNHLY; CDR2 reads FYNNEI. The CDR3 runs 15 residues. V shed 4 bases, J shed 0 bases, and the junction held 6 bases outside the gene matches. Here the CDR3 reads CASSVGQASSYEQYF. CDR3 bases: TGTGCCAGCAGTGTAGGACAGGCAAGCTCCTACGAGCAGTACTTC.

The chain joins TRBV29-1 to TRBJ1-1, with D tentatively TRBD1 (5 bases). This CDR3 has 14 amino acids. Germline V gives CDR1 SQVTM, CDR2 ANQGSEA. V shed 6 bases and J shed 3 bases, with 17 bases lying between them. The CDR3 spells CSVFTWGADTEAFF. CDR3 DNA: TGCAGCGTCTTTACTTGGGGCGCGGACACTGAAGCTTTCTTT.

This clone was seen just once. CDR3 protein: CASSESKGTNEKLFF. The CDR3 DNA reads as TGTGCCAGCAGTGAATCGAAAGGTACTAATGAAAAACTGTTTTTT. The chain combines TRBV25-1 with TRBJ1-4; D is unresolved. CDR1 is MGHDK, CDR2 SYGVNS, per germline. Trimming took off 1 base at V and 2 bases at J, with 8 bases between the two ends. There are 15 residues in the CDR3.

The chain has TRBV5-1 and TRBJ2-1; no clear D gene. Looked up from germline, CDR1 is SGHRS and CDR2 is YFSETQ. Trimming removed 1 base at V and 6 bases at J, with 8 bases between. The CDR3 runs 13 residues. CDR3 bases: TGCGCCAGCAGCTTGCTAACTTCCAATGAGCAGTTCTTC. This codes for CASSLLTSNEQFF. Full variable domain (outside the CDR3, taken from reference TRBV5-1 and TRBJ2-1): KAGVTQTPRYLIKTRGQQVTLSCSPISGHRSVSWYQQTPGQGLQFLFEYFSETQRNKGNFPGRFSGRQFSNSRSEMNVSTLELGDSALYLCASSLLTSNEQFFGPGTRLTVL.

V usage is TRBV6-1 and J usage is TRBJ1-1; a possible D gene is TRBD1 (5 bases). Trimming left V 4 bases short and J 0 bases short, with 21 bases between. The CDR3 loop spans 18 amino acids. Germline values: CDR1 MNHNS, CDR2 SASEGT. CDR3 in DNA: TGTGCCAGCAGTGTAGAACAGCTAGCAGGGCCCATGAACACTGAAGCTTTCTTT. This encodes CASSVEQLAGPMNTEAFF.

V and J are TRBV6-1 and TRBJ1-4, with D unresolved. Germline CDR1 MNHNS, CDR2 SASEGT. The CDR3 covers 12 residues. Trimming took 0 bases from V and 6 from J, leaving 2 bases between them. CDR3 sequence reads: CASSEAYEKLFF. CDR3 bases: TGTGCCAGCAGTGAAGCGTATGAAAAACTGTTTTTT.

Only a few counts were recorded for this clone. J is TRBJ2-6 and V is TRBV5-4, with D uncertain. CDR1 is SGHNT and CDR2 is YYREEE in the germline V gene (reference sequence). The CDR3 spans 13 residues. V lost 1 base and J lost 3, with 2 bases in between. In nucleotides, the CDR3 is TGTGCCAGCAGCTTGTTTGGGGCCAACGTCCTGACTTTC. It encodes CASSLFGANVLTF.

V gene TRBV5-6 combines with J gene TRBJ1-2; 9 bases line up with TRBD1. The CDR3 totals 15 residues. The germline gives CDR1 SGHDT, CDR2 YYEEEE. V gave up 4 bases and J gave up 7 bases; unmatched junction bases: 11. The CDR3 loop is CASSRGQGGSSGYTF. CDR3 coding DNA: TGTGCCAGCAGCCGGGGACAGGGAGGTTCTTCTGGCTACACCTTC.

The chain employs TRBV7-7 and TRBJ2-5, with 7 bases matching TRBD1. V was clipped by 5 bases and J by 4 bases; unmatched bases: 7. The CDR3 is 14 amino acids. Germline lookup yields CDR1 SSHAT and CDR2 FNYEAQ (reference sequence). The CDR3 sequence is CASSQGQSGETQYF. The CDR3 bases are TGTGCCAGCAGCCAGGGACAGAGTGGAGAGACCCAGTACTTC. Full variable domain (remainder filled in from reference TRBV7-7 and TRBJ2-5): GAGVSQSPRYKVTKRGQDVTLRCDPISSHATLYWYQQALGQGPEFLTYFNYEAQPDKSGLPSDRFSAERPEGSISTLTIQRTEQRDSAMYRCASSQGQSGETQYFGPGTRLLVL.

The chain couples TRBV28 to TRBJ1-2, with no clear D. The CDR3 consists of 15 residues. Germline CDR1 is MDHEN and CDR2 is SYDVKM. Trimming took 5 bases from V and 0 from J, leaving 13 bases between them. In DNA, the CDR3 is TGTGCCAGCAGTCCCACGGGATTACCTAACTATGGCTACACCTTC. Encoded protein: CASSPTGLPNYGYTF.

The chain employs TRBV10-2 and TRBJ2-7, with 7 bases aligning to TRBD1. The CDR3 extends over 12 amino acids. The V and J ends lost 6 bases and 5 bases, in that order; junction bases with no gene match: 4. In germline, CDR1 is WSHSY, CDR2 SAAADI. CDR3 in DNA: TGCGCCAGCAGCGAAACAGGGGACGAGCAGTACTTC. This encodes CASSETGDEQYF.

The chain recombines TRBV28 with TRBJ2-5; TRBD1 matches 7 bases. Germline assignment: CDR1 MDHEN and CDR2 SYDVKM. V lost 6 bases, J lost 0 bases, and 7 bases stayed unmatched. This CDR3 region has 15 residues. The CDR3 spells CASSPRGQYQETQYF. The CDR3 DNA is TGTGCCAGCAGCCCCCGGGGACAGTACCAAGAGACCCAGTACTTC.

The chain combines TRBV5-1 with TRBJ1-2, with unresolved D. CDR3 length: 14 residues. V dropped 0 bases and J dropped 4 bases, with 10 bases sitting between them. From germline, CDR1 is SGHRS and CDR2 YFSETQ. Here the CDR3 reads CASSLVGDGYGYTF. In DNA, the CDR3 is TGCGCCAGCAGCTTGGTTGGGGATGGCTATGGCTACACCTTC. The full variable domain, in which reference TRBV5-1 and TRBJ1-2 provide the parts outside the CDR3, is KAGVTQTPRYLIKTRGQQVTLSCSPISGHRSVSWYQQTPGQGLQFLFEYFSETQRNKGNFPGRFSGRQFSNSRSEMNVSTLELGDSALYLCASSLVGDGYGYTFGSGTRLTVV.

This CDR3 is CASRTRRGAGETQYF. The CDR3 region has the DNA TGTGCCAGCAGAACCCGCCGGGGGGCGGGGGAGACCCAGTACTTC. The chain recombines TRBV28 with TRBJ2-5; tentatively, D is TRBD2 (7 bases). The V end lost 6 bases, the J end lost 5 bases, and 19 bases lay between the germline ends. The CDR3 spans 15 residues. Per germline, CDR1 MDHEN and CDR2 SYDVKM.

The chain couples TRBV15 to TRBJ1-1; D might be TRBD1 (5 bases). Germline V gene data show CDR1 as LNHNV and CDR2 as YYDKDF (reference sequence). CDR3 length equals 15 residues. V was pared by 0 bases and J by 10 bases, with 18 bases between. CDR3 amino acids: CATSRDKGAGVRAFF. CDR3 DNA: TGTGCCACCAGCAGAGATAAAGGGGCAGGCGTTAGAGCTTTCTTT.

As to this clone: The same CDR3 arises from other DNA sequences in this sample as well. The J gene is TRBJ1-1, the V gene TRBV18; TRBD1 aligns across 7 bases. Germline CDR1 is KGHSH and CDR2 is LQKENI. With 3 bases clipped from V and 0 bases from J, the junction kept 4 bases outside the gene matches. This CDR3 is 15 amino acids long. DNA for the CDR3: TGTGCCAGCTCACCGCCGACAGGGATGAACACTGAAGCTTTCTTT. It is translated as CASSPPTGMNTEAFF. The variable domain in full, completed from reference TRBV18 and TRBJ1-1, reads NAGVMQNPRHLVRRRGQEARLRCSPMKGHSHVYWYRQLPEEGLKFMVYLQKENIIDESGMPKERFSAEFPKEGPSILRIQQVVRGDSAAYFCASSPPTGMNTEAFFGQGTRLTVV.

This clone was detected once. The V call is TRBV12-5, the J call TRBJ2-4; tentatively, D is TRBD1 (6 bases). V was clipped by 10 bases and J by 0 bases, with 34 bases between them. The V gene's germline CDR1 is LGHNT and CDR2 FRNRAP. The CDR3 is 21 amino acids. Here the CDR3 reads CANHWDPLTGTQPIAKNIQYF. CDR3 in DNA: TGTGCTAACCATTGGGACCCCCTGACCGGGACACAGCCTATAGCCAAAAACATTCAGTACTTC.